This entry lists 3 T cell receptor beta chains sequenced from one sample in a study of blood T cells in healthy people across ages. Next came a second PCR, run for about 6 to 12 cycles, which used a sample-barcoded 5' primer along with a J-beta primer mix. Each CDR3 protein is one row after TCRdb ran MiXCR on the 5' RACE reads. The sample holds about a million distinct CDR3 sequences, 30% to 40% seen once. Sequences were obtained from blood. These receptors came from a young man in good health.

Only a few counts were recorded for this clonotype. This chain uses TRBV20-1 with TRBJ1-1; D perhaps matches TRBD1 (6 bases). CDR3 length: 12 residues. The ends were cut back, 4 bases at V and 11 bases at J, with 17 bases in the middle. Per the germline V gene, CDR1 is DFQATT and CDR2 is SNEGSKA (reference sequence). CDR3 sequence (DNA): TGCAGTGCTATACAGGGATCTGGTGAGGCTTTCTTT. Amino acid sequence: CSAIQGSGEAFF.

CDR3 bases: TGTGCCAGCAGTTTGGGACAGGGGGCGTTGGATACGCAGTATTTT. Its protein product is CASSLGQGALDTQYF. V and J are TRBV28 and TRBJ2-3; 12 bases line up with TRBD1. Trimming took 3 bases from V and 6 from J; bases not matched to a gene: 4. Per germline, CDR1 MDHEN and CDR2 SYDVKM. This CDR3 is built from 15 residues.

This clonotype was counted between two and nine times. The chain carries TRBV20-1 and TRBJ1-1; TRBD1 is a possible D gene (5 bases). V was pared by 6 bases and J by 1 base, with 12 bases between. This CDR3 region has 13 residues. From germline, CDR1 is DFQATT and CDR2 SNEGSKA (reference sequence). In DNA form, the CDR3 reads TGCAGTGCGGGGGGAAGGTCGAACACTGAAGCTTTCTTT. This encodes CSAGGRSNTEAFF.